The present T cell receptor beta chain was sequenced within a study of T-cell memory formation after mild COVID-19. TCRdb independently ran MiXCR on the 5' RACE reads; one entry per CDR3 protein. The sample lists roughly 350,000 distinct CDR3 sequences; approximately 27% were seen once. CDR3 length: 15 residues. The sequenced sample was PBMCs or a T cell subset sorted from them (not recorded which). The clonotype originates from an adult woman who had mild COVID-19 (a few samples of this study predate the infection). Cell type and time point are not known. The rearrangement joins TRBV21-1 to TRBJ2-1; the D call in the table, TRBD2, was not verified against the DNA. TRBV21-1 is designated a pseudogene. The CDR3 nucleotides are TGTGCCAGCAGCAGACCGGGACTGCCCTACAATGAGCAGTTCTTC. This codes for CASSRPGLPYNEQFF.